This record concerns one T cell receptor (beta chain) sequence. The authors' processing: It was from reference gene primer amplification that nucleated cell counts were estimated. Only in-frame clones appear in the TCRdb table, and some are missing; sequencing was by immunoSEQ multiplex PCR. Clonal size and the V and J genes are those of that table, whereas D and trimming came from the DNA. The profile shows hundreds of thousands of clones, roughly 80% of them singletons. The data were taken from a study of blood T cell repertoires in COVID-19. Across the study: Acute-phase and convalescent COVID-19 samples originated in the United States, Italy and Spain. T cells, B-cell-depleted T cells, or PBMCs provided the cDNA or gDNA that served as material.

Germline V gene data show CDR1 as SGHRS and CDR2 as YFSETQ. V lost 1 base and J lost 6; bases outside the gene matches: 7. The CDR3 runs 15 residues. Sequences were obtained from peripheral blood. This sequence joins TRBV5-1 and TRBJ1-2; 9 bases are shared with TRBD1. The TCR was taken from a woman in her 70s with acute or convalescent COVID-19. CDR3: CASSLLTQGADGYTF. DNA of the CDR3: TGCGCCAGCAGCTTGCTTACACAGGGGGCAGATGGCTACACCTTC. Variable domain in full (rest from reference TRBV5-1 and TRBJ1-2): KAGVTQTPRYLIKTRGQQVTLSCSPISGHRSVSWYQQTPGQGLQFLFEYFSETQRNKGNFPGRFSGRQFSNSRSEMNVSTLELGDSALYLCASSLLTQGADGYTFGSGTRLTVV.